The 8 T cell receptor beta chains below were found in one sample sequenced in a study of CD8+CD57+ T cells in acquired aplastic anemia. CD8+CD57+ cell expansion had been shown by flow cytometry in patients chosen for sequencing. Genomic DNA provided the template from which TCR beta VDJ and CDR3 profiles were obtained. TCRdb called the reads again in MiXCR, with one record for every CDR3 protein. The repertoire includes about 470,000 distinct CDR3 sequences, about a third of them detected once, and under 0.95% sits in the top ten. The sequenced sample was sorted CD4+, CD8+, or CD8+CD57+ T cells (not recorded which) from PBMCs. These receptors all come from a human donor with aplastic anemia.

V is TRBV25-1 and J is TRBJ1-6, with TRBD1 identical over 7 bases. Per germline, CDR1 MGHDK and CDR2 SYGVNS. Trimming at V came to 4 bases and at J to 2 bases, leaving 8 bases not matched to a gene. The CDR3 consists of 17 residues. CDR3 DNA sequence: TGTGCCAGCAGTGGTTTCGGGGACAGTGCCTATAATTCACCCCTCCACTTT. Residues: CASSGFGDSAYNSPLHF.

The chain combines TRBV2 with TRBJ2-5, with D possibly called TRBD1 or TRBD2 (5 bases each). The DNA matches TRBJ2-1 better at its end, which makes the J call doubtful. The CDR3 has 14 residues. In germline, CDR1 is SNHLY, CDR2 FYNNEI. CDR3 nucleotides: TGTGCCAGCAGTGGGATCGGCAGAGAAGGGACCCAGTTCTTC. Its translation is CASSGIGREGTQFF.

This clonotype was detected many times. The chain carries TRBV20-1 and TRBJ2-7; TRBD2 might be the D (6 bases). The V end lost 5 bases, the J end lost 3 bases, and 11 bases lay between the germline ends. CDR1 is DFQATT, CDR2 SNEGSKA, per germline (reference sequence). The CDR3 contains 12 residues. CDR3 nucleotide sequence: TGCAGTGCTGGGGACTCAAACTACGAGCAGTACTTC. Protein: CSAGDSNYEQYF.

This clonotype was counted many times. This sequence joins TRBV10-3 and TRBJ2-7; TRBD1 matches 7 bases. The junction had 4 bases not matched to a gene; V was cut back by 6 bases and J by 5 bases. CDR3 length equals 12 residues. The V gene's germline CDR1 is ENHRY and CDR2 SYGVKD. In nucleotides, the CDR3 is TGTGCCATCAGCCGGACAGGAGACGAGCAGTACTTC. The encoded protein is CAISRTGDEQYF.

The rearrangement uses TRBV3-1 and TRBJ1-5, with TRBD1 matching over 8 bases. The CDR3 length is 14 residues. Per germline, CDR1 LGHDT and CDR2 YNNKEL (reference sequence). With V trimmed by 1 base and J by 7 bases, 3 bases remained unmatched. The CDR3 region is CASSQGTGIQPQHF. The CDR3 region has the DNA TGTGCCAGCAGCCAAGGGACAGGGATACAGCCCCAGCATTTT.

The table lists this clonotype with a few counts. V is TRBV5-5 and J is TRBJ2-7; 8 positions agree with TRBD1. J was trimmed by 2 bases and V by 5 bases; bases with no gene match: 9. The CDR3 length is 15 residues. The germline V gene encodes CDR1 SGHKS and CDR2 YYEKEE (reference sequence). As DNA, the CDR3 is TGTGCCAGCAGTTTCCTGGCAGGGGGCCCCTACGAGCAGTACTTC. Translation: CASSFLAGGPYEQYF.

This clonotype has only a few counts. Here the CDR3 reads CASSPGQDLNYGYTF. DNA of the CDR3: TGTGCCAGCAGCCCGGGACAGGATCTTAACTATGGCTACACCTTC. V is TRBV12-3 or TRBV12-4 and J is TRBJ1-2; TRBD1 matches 8 bases. This CDR3 spans 15 amino acids. V was pared by 6 bases and J by 1 base, with 7 bases of the junction left unmatched.

Ten or more counts support this clonotype. The V gene is TRBV7-3, the J gene TRBJ1-1; perhaps TRBD1 as D (6 bases). Germline values: CDR1 SGHTA, CDR2 FQGTGA. This CDR3 region has 14 residues. V lost 1 base and J lost 6, with 12 bases in between. The CDR3 nucleotides read TGTGCCAGCAGCTTAAATCCAGGGGCATCTGAAGCTTTCTTT. It translates to CASSLNPGASEAFF.